Presented here are 14 T cell receptor beta chains from one specimen sequenced in a study of cytomegalovirus exposure and HLA in healthy donors. The study ran its PCR with 60 Vbeta and 13 Jbeta primers. TCRdb keeps only in-frame clones here, not all; method: immunoSEQ multiplex PCR. Seen here are roughly 150,000 clones, roughly 82% observed once, and the top ten hold approximately 3%. Sequenced input: PBMCs. The source is a woman between 45 and 65 years old in good health and CMV-seropositive.

The rearrangement uses TRBV6-6 and TRBJ2-3; D ambiguous. Germline V gene lookup returns CDR1 MNHNY and CDR2 SVGAGI (reference sequence). V lost 5 bases and J lost 2, with 2 bases in between. The CDR3 contains 11 residues. CDR3 protein: CASSHTDTQYF. The CDR3 region has the DNA TGTGCCAGCAGTCACACAGATACGCAGTATTTT.

CDR3 region: CASLGLGNYNEQFF. The DNA for the CDR3 is TGTGCCAGTTTGGGACTAGGCAACTACAATGAGCAGTTCTTC. The J gene is TRBJ2-1, the V gene TRBV19; the match to TRBD2 covers 8 bases. This CDR3 has 14 amino acids. Germline lookup yields CDR1 LNHDA and CDR2 SQIVND (reference sequence). V trimming: 8 bases; J trimming: 3 bases; junction bases outside the gene matches: 6.

J is TRBJ2-5 and V is TRBV7-8; 8 positions agree with TRBD2. Germline lookup yields CDR1 SGHVS and CDR2 FQNEAQ. V lost 1 base and J lost 6; bases outside the gene matches: 7. The CDR3 extends over 15 amino acids. The CDR3 DNA is TGTGCCAGCAGCTTAGTGGAAAGCGGGGGAAAGACCCAGTACTTC. Amino acid sequence: CASSLVESGGKTQYF. Combining the CDR3 with reference TRBV7-8 and TRBJ2-5 gives the whole variable domain GAGVSQSPRYKVAKRGQDVALRCDPISGHVSLFWYQQALGQGPEFLTYFQNEAQLDKSGLPSDRFFAERPEGSVSTLKIQRTQQEDSAVYLCASSLVESGGKTQYFGPGTRLLVL.

This chain connects TRBV4-1 to TRBJ1-5, with D possibly being TRBD1 (5 bases). This CDR3 comprises 17 residues. V lost 1 base and J lost 7, with 20 bases in between. Germline V gene data show CDR1 as MGHRA and CDR2 as YSYEKL. CDR3 DNA: TGCGCCAGCAGCCAAGGGCAAGGGGCGCGGATCGGCCAGCCCCAGCATTTT. Amino acid sequence: CASSQGQGARIGQPQHF.

This clone came up once. The rearrangement links TRBV19 to TRBJ1-1; no reliable D call. The CDR3 is 12 amino acids. Germline V lookup: CDR1 LNHDA, CDR2 SQIVND (reference sequence). The V end lost 6 bases, the J end lost 2 bases, and 7 bases lay between the germline ends. CDR3 amino acids: CASSLQNTEAFF. CDR3 bases: TGTGCCAGTAGCTTACAAAACACTGAAGCTTTCTTT.

This rearrangement joins TRBV5-1 to TRBJ2-3; 7 nucleotides agree with TRBD1. Germline V lookup: CDR1 SGHRS, CDR2 YFSETQ. CDR3 size: 17 residues. J gave up 0 bases and V 3 bases, and 10 bases lay outside the gene matches. The CDR3 sequence is CASSWGPGQISTDTQYF. The CDR3 DNA follows: TGCGCCAGCAGCTGGGGGCCGGGACAGATAAGCACAGATACGCAGTATTTT. Using reference TRBV5-1 and TRBJ2-3 for the parts outside the CDR3, the full variable domain is KAGVTQTPRYLIKTRGQQVTLSCSPISGHRSVSWYQQTPGQGLQFLFEYFSETQRNKGNFPGRFSGRQFSNSRSEMNVSTLELGDSALYLCASSWGPGQISTDTQYFGPGTRLTVL.

The V and J genes are TRBV5-6 and TRBJ2-1; 9 bases map to TRBD2. The CDR3 covers 15 residues. Looked up from germline, CDR1 is SGHDT and CDR2 is YYEEEE. V shed 0 bases, J shed 7 bases, and the junction held 5 bases outside the gene matches. The CDR3 is CASSLVRGGLNEQFF. As DNA, the CDR3 is TGTGCCAGCAGCTTGGTGCGGGGGGGCCTGAATGAGCAGTTCTTC.

The chain is built from TRBV7-3 and TRBJ1-1; D remains unclear. Looked up from germline, CDR1 is SGHTA and CDR2 is FQGTGA. V lost 5 bases and J 5 bases, leaving 15 bases between the germline ends. The CDR3 has 14 residues. The CDR3 loop reads CASSPNSRGTEAFF. As DNA, the CDR3 is TGTGCCAGCAGCCCAAACTCAAGAGGGACTGAAGCTTTCTTT.

This clone was seen a few times. The rearrangement joins TRBV7-8 to TRBJ2-7, with D possibly matching TRBD2 (5 bases). V was shortened by 6 bases and J by 4 bases, with 16 bases between the two germline ends. Germline loops: CDR1 SGHVS, CDR2 FQNEAQ. The CDR3 runs 14 residues. CDR3 DNA sequence: TGTGCCAGCAGTAGGGCGGGTTCGGAATACGAGCAGTACTTC. Protein product: CASSRAGSEYEQYF.

The chain combines TRBV7-9 with TRBJ1-3; possible D gene TRBD1, 5 bases. Germline V lookup: CDR1 SEHNR, CDR2 FQNEAQ (reference sequence). Trimming removed 1 base from V and 2 bases from J, with 6 bases in between. CDR3 length equals 14 residues. DNA for the CDR3: TGTGCCAGCAGCTTAGGGGGCCCTGGAAACACCATATATTTT. Translating it yields CASSLGGPGNTIYF.

The rearrangement links TRBV5-5 to TRBJ2-2, with 9 positions matching TRBD2. Germline V lookup: CDR1 SGHKS, CDR2 YYEKEE (reference sequence). The CDR3 runs 15 residues. Losses at the gene ends were 4 bases for V and 4 bases for J; bases not matched to a gene: 5. The CDR3 protein is CASSQRGDLTGELFF. The CDR3 nucleotides read TGTGCCAGCAGCCAGCGGGGGGACCTCACCGGGGAGCTGTTTTTT. The full variable domain, in which reference TRBV5-5 and TRBJ2-2 provide the parts outside the CDR3, is DAGVTQSPTHLIKTRGQQVTLRCSPISGHKSVSWYQQVLGQGPQFIFQYYEKEERGRGNFPDRFSARQFPNYSSELNVNALLLGDSALYLCASSQRGDLTGELFFGEGSRLTVL.

The J gene is TRBJ2-3, the V gene TRBV14; 7 nucleotides line up with TRBD2. V shed 5 bases, J shed 4 bases, and the junction held 12 bases outside the gene matches. Germline assignment: CDR1 SGHDN and CDR2 FVKESK. This CDR3 comprises 16 residues. This chain's CDR3 is CASSDPGDYLADTQYF. For the CDR3, the DNA is TGTGCCAGCAGCGACCCGGGGGACTACCTCGCAGATACGCAGTATTTT.

This clone was recorded a few times. The chain joins TRBV7-3 to TRBJ1-2, with 9 bases that match TRBD1. V gave up 4 bases and J gave up 8 bases; unmatched junction bases: 5. CDR1 and CDR2 from the germline V gene are SGHTA and FQGTGA. This CDR3 is 13 amino acids long. The CDR3 region is CASSSTGGAGYTF. The CDR3 region has the DNA TGTGCCAGCAGCTCCACAGGGGGCGCGGGCTACACCTTC.

In regard to this clone: Other DNA sequences within the sample encode an identical CDR3. The V and J genes are TRBV5-1 and TRBJ2-7, with D perhaps TRBD1 (6 bases). CDR1 and CDR2 (germline): SGHRS, YFSETQ. V shed 2 bases and J shed 4 bases, with 7 bases lying between them. The CDR3 runs to 12 residues. The CDR3 region is CASSLQGYEQYF. CDR3 sequence (DNA): TGCGCCAGCAGCTTACAGGGATACGAGCAGTACTTC.